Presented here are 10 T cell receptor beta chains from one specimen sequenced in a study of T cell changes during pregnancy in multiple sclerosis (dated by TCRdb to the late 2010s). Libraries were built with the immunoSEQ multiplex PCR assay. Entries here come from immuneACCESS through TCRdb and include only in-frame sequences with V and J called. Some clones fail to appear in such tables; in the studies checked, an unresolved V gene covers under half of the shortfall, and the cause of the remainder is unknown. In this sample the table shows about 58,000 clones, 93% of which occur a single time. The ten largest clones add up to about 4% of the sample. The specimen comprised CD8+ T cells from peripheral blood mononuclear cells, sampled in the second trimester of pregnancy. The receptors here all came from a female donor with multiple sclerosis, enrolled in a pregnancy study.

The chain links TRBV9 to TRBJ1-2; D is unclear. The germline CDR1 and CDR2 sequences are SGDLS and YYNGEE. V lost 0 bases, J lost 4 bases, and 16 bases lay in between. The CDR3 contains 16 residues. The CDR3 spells CASSVGPGGETYGYTF. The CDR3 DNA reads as TGTGCCAGCAGCGTAGGACCTGGCGGCGAGACCTATGGCTACACCTTC. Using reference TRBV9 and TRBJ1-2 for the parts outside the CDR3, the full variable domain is DSGVTQTPKHLITATGQRVTLRCSPRSGDLSVYWYQQSLDQGLQFLIQYYNGEERAKGNILERFSAQQFPDLHSELNLSSLELGDSALYFCASSVGPGGETYGYTFGSGTRLTVV.

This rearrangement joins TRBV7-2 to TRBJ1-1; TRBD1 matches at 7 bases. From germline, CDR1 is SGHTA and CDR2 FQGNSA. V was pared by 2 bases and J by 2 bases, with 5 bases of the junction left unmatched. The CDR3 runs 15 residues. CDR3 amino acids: CASSLNRGVNTEAFF. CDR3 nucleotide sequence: TGTGCCAGCAGCTTAAACAGGGGTGTAAACACTGAAGCTTTCTTT. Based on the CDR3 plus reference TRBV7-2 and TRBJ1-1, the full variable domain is GAGVSQSPSNKVTEKGKDVELRCDPISGHTALYWYRQSLGQGLEFLIYFQGNSAPDKSGLPSDRFSAERTGGSVSTLTIQRTQQEDSAVYLCASSLNRGVNTEAFFGQGTRLTVV.

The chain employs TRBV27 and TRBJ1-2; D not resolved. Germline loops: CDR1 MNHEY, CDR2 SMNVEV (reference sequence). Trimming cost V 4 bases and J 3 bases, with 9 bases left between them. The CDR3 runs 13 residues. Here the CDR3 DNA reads TGTGCCAGCAGTTCCCCCGGGGACTATGGCTACACCTTC. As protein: CASSSPGDYGYTF.

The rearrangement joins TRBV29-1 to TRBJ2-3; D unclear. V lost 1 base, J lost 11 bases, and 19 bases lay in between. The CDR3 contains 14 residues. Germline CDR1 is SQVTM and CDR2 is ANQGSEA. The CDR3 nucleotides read TGCAGCGTTGAAGTCCCGGCCAGGAAGTGGGTGCAGTATTTT. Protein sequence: CSVEVPARKWVQYF.

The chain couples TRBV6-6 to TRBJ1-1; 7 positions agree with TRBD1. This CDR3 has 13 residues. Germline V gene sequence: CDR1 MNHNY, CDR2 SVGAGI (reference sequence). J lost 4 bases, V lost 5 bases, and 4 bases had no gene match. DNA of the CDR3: TGTGCCAGCAGTACAGGGGTTTCCACTGAAGCTTTCTTT. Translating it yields CASSTGVSTEAFF.

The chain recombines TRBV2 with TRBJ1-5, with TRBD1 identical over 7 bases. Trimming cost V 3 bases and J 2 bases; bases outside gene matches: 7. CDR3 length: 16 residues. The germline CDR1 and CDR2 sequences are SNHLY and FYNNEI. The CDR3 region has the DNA TGTGCCAGCAGTGATGGGCCCGGACAGGGCAATCAGCCCCAGCATTTT. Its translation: CASSDGPGQGNQPQHF.

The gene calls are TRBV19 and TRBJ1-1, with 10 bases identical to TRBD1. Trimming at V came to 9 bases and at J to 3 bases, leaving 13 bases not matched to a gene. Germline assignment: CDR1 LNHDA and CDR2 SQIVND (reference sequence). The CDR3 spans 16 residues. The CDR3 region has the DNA TGTGCCAGCCAGCGGCTACGGACAGGGGGTGACACTGAAGCTTTCTTT. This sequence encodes CASQRLRTGGDTEAFF. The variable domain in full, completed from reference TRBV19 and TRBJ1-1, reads DGGITQSPKYLFRKEGQNVTLSCEQNLNHDAMYWYRQDPGQGLRLIYYSQIVNDFQKGDIAEGYSVSREKKESFPLTVTSAQKNPTAFYLCASQRLRTGGDTEAFFGQGTRLTVV.

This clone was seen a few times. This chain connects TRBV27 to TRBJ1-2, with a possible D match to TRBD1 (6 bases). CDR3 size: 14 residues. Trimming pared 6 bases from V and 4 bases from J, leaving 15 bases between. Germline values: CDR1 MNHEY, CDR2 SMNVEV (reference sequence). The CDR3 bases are TGTGCCAGCAGCCCCGTGGGGGGGGCCTATGGCTACACCTTC. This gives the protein CASSPVGGAYGYTF.

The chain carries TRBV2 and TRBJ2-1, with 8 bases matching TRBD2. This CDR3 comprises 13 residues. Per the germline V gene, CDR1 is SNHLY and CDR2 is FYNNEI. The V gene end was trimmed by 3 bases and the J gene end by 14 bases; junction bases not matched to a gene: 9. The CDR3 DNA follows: TGTGCCAGCAGTGAGTTAGCGGGGACCCAGGAGTTCTTC. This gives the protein CASSELAGTQEFF. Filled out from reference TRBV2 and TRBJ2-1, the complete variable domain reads EPEVTQTPSHQVTQMGQEVILRCVPISNHLYFYWYRQILGQKVEFLVSFYNNEISEKSEIFDDQFSVERPDGSNFTLKIRSTKLEDSAMYFCASSELAGTQEFFGPGTRLTVL.

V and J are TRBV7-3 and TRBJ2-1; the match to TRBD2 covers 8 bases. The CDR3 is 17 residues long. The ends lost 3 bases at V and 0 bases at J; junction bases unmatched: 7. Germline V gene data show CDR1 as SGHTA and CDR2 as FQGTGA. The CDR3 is CASSLGAGALSYNEQFF. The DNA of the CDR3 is TGTGCCAGCAGCTTGGGAGCGGGGGCCCTCTCCTACAATGAGCAGTTCTTC.